Reported below is one T cell receptor (beta chain). The CDR3 runs to 17 residues. CDR1 and CDR2 from the germline V gene are MNHEY and SVGEGT. With the 5' RACE reads reprocessed, TCRdb shows one record per CDR3 protein and no DNA. Reported are about 160,000 distinct CDR3 sequences; the ten largest clones contain under 3.5%. This sample was taken from a study of monozygotic twins with inflammatory bowel disease. The source material was blood. The chain has TRBV6-2 or TRBV6-3 and TRBJ2-7; TCRdb proposes TRBD2, but this gene call is untestable without DNA. This sequence originates from a human donor with ulcerative colitis or Crohn's disease, or a healthy co-twin of an affected twin (not recorded which). The CDR3 loop is CASSQNIFGGRVHEQYF.